The next 27 T cell receptor beta chains were all read from a single sample in a study of shared clonotypes between healthy human individuals. Naive CD8 cells lacked CD45RO, underwent positive selection for CCR7 and left out terminally differentiated effector memory CD45RA+ cells. The repertoire was sequenced with immunoSEQ multiplex PCR; TCRdb's copy has only in-frame clones and lacks some. This table holds more than 2 million clones, approximately 94% found once. The specimen sequenced was naive CD8+ T cells sorted from blood. These receptors originate from a man in his late teens or twenties in good health.

The genes are TRBV27 and TRBJ1-2; 10 bases line up with TRBD1. This CDR3 has 15 residues. Germline V gene lookup returns CDR1 MNHEY and CDR2 SMNVEV (reference sequence). Germline trimming cut 6 bases from V and 0 bases from J; bases unmatched to any gene: 4. Written as DNA, the CDR3 is TGTGCCAGCAGACCTGGACAGGGGGCTAACTATGGCTACACCTTC. Encoded protein: CASRPGQGANYGYTF.

Points on this clone: The sample holds other DNA sequences that translate to the same CDR3. CDR3 coding DNA: TGTGCCAGCAGTTTCCGGGTGTTCTACGAGCAGTACTTC. It encodes CASSFRVFYEQYF. The V and J genes are TRBV27 and TRBJ2-7; no clear D. CDR3 length: 13 amino acids. Germline loops: CDR1 MNHEY, CDR2 SMNVEV (reference sequence). V lost 3 bases and J 3 bases, leaving 9 bases between the germline ends.

In its sample, this clone was seen once. The rearrangement links TRBV19 to TRBJ2-1; 10 nucleotides match TRBD2. Per the germline V gene, CDR1 is LNHDA and CDR2 is SQIVND (reference sequence). J was trimmed by 14 bases and V by 4 bases; bases with no gene match: 11. The CDR3 is 14 residues long. The CDR3 nucleotides read TGTGCCAGTAGTACTAGCGGGAGTAGGTGGGACAAGTTCTTC. Translating it yields CASSTSGSRWDKFF. The full variable domain, completed using reference TRBV19 and TRBJ2-1, is DGGITQSPKYLFRKEGQNVTLSCEQNLNHDAMYWYRQDPGQGLRLIYYSQIVNDFQKGDIAEGYSVSREKKESFPLTVTSAQKNPTAFYLCASSTSGSRWDKFFGPGTRLTVL.

V and J are TRBV11-1 and TRBJ1-1, with D uncertain. Germline lookup yields CDR1 SGHAT and CDR2 FQDESV (reference sequence). The CDR3 sequence is 16 residues long. V gave up 0 bases and J gave up 3 bases, with 14 bases separating them. The DNA of the CDR3 is TGTGCCAGCAGCTTAGCGCGCGTCTTTGGGGACACTGAAGCTTTCTTT. Protein product: CASSLARVFGDTEAFF.

The V call is TRBV28, the J call TRBJ2-3; D unclear. Germline V lookup: CDR1 MDHEN, CDR2 SYDVKM. The CDR3 runs to 14 residues. The germline V and J ends were trimmed by 2 bases and 4 bases, with 10 bases remaining between them. The chain's CDR3 is CASSLGLSADTQYF. The DNA of the CDR3 is TGTGCCAGCAGTTTAGGCCTCTCCGCAGATACGCAGTATTTT.

This clone showed up just once. The rearrangement joins TRBV25-1 to TRBJ2-4; maybe TRBD2 (5 bases). V shed 2 bases and J shed 5 bases, with 10 bases lying between them. The CDR3 length is 14 residues. CDR1 is MGHDK, CDR2 SYGVNS, per germline. CDR3 loop: CASSEHEGENIQYF. As DNA, the CDR3 is TGTGCCAGCAGTGAACATGAGGGAGAAAACATTCAGTACTTC. Together with reference TRBV25-1 and TRBJ2-4, the CDR3 gives the full variable domain: EADIYQTPRYLVIGTGKKITLECSQTMGHDKMYWYQQDPGMELHLIHYSYGVNSTEKGDLSSESTVSRIRTEHFPLTLESARPSHTSQYLCASSEHEGENIQYFGAGTRLSVL.

The rearrangement links TRBV11-2 to TRBJ2-1, with 8 bases identical to TRBD2. CDR3 size: 18 residues. V shed 3 bases, J shed 5 bases, and the junction held 15 bases outside the gene matches. Germline V gene lookup returns CDR1 SGHAT and CDR2 FQNNGV. DNA for the CDR3: TGTGCCAGCAGCTTCTCCCGGGGTAGCGGGATGGAAAACAATGAGCAGTTCTTC. It encodes CASSFSRGSGMENNEQFF.

The J gene is TRBJ2-2, the V gene TRBV2; D is perhaps TRBD2 (5 bases). Trimming shortened V by 4 bases and J by 1 base, and 7 bases separated the two germline ends. The CDR3 spans 14 residues. Germline CDR1 and CDR2: SNHLY and FYNNEI. The CDR3 DNA sequence: TGTGCCAGCAGTGGAGGGATGAACACCGGGGAGCTGTTTTTT. Translating gives CASSGGMNTGELFF.

This clone was detected only once. V gene TRBV7-9 combines with J gene TRBJ2-5; 8 bases align to TRBD1. The CDR3 extends over 14 amino acids. V shed 9 bases, J shed 2 bases, and the junction held 8 bases outside the gene matches. Germline CDR1 and CDR2: SEHNR and FQNEAQ (reference sequence). For the CDR3, the DNA is TGTGCCAGTCGTTTCCGGGACAGGCAAGAGACCCAGTACTTC. Translating it yields CASRFRDRQETQYF.

The J gene is TRBJ1-4, the V gene TRBV28; possibly TRBD1 for D (6 bases). The CDR3 is 15 amino acids. The V end lost 5 bases, the J end lost 7 bases, and 17 bases lay between the germline ends. The V gene's germline CDR1 is MDHEN and CDR2 SYDVKM. The CDR3 DNA reads TGTGCCAGCAGTCCTTCAGGGGTCGGGTCTGAAAAACTGTTTTTT. It encodes CASSPSGVGSEKLFF. The full variable domain, completed using reference TRBV28 and TRBJ1-4, is DVKVTQSSRYLVKRTGEKVFLECVQDMDHENMFWYRQDPGLGLRLIYFSYDVKMKEKGDIPEGYSVSREKKERFSLILESASTNQTSMYLCASSPSGVGSEKLFFGSGTQLSVL.

This sequence joins TRBV5-6 and TRBJ2-7, with D unclear. Between the trimmed V and J ends, which lost 2 bases and 5 bases, there was a span of 11 bases. The CDR3 covers 13 residues. Per the germline V gene, CDR1 is SGHDT and CDR2 is YYEEEE. The CDR3 bases are TGTGCCAGCAGCTTTGCGGCTGCTAACGAGCAGTACTTC. It is translated as CASSFAAANEQYF.

This chain connects TRBV27 to TRBJ2-6; TRBD1 is a possible D gene (5 bases). The CDR3 extends over 15 amino acids. The germline V and J ends were trimmed by 5 bases and 4 bases, with 12 bases remaining between them. Germline CDR1 is MNHEY and CDR2 is SMNVEV (reference sequence). CDR3 nucleotide sequence: TGTGCCAGCAGTCACATCAGGGCGGGGGCCAACGTCCTGACTTTC. Translation gives CASSHIRAGANVLTF.

J is TRBJ2-2 and V is TRBV6-5, with 10 bases matching TRBD1. The germline CDR1 and CDR2 sequences are MNHEY and SVGAGI. CDR3 length: 15 amino acids. V was clipped by 6 bases and J by 6 bases; unmatched bases: 7. DNA for the CDR3: TGTGCCAGCAGCTATCAAGGGACAGGGGCCGGGGAGCTGTTTTTT. Amino acid sequence: CASSYQGTGAGELFF.

As to this clone: Sequence at one end of the junction differs from germline and may be a read error. The V gene is TRBV4-1, the J gene TRBJ1-1; D is unclear. The CDR3 is 15 residues long. CDR1 and CDR2 from the germline V gene are MGHRA and YSYEKL. CDR3: CASSQGQSLNTEAFF. The CDR3 coding sequence is TGCGCCAGCAGTCAAGGGCAGTCATTGAACACTGAAGCTTTCTTT.

This clone was observed a single time. V is TRBV5-5 and J is TRBJ1-2; D unresolved. V lost 0 bases to trimming and J lost 0 bases, with 9 bases between them. The CDR3 is 15 residues long. Germline V gene data show CDR1 as SGHKS and CDR2 as YYEKEE (reference sequence). The CDR3 bases are TGTGCCAGCAGCTTGGCGGCAGACTCTAACTATGGCTACACCTTC. Its translation: CASSLAADSNYGYTF.

This sequence joins TRBV6-1 and TRBJ1-1; D is unresolved. There are 12 residues in the CDR3. The V end was cut by 8 bases, the J end by 1 base, with 8 bases between. Per the germline V gene, CDR1 is MNHNS and CDR2 is SASEGT. The CDR3 nucleotides are TGTGCCAGCCAGACGGGGAACACTGAAGCTTTCTTT. Translated: CASQTGNTEAFF.

The chain combines TRBV18 with TRBJ2-7, with 7 bases that match TRBD1. This CDR3 spans 15 amino acids. Germline V CDR1 and CDR2: KGHSH, LQKENI. V was clipped by 2 bases and J by 1 base; unmatched bases: 5. The CDR3 sequence is CASSPERDRSYEQYF. DNA of the CDR3: TGTGCCAGCTCACCAGAGAGGGACAGATCCTACGAGCAGTACTTC.

The CDR3 is CSVRDRGLSYEQYF. The CDR3, as DNA: TGCAGCGTCCGGGACAGGGGGCTATCCTACGAGCAGTACTTC. The rearrangement joins TRBV29-1 to TRBJ2-7; 12 bases align to TRBD1. The germline gives CDR1 SQVTM, CDR2 ANQGSEA. With 6 bases clipped from V and 1 base from J, the junction kept 4 bases outside the gene matches. This CDR3 comprises 14 residues.

CDR3 protein: CASSLISPEQYF. In DNA, the CDR3 is TGTGCCAGCAGCTTAATCAGTCCCGAGCAGTACTTC. The rearrangement joins TRBV7-2 to TRBJ2-7, with D unresolved. The V gene's germline CDR1 is SGHTA and CDR2 FQGNSA. The V end lost 2 bases, the J end lost 6 bases, and 8 bases lay between the germline ends. The CDR3 length is 12 residues.

This sequence joins TRBV4-3 and TRBJ2-7; 8 bases match TRBD1. Trimming at V came to 4 bases and at J to 3 bases, leaving 5 bases not matched to a gene. Per the germline V gene, CDR1 is LGHNA and CDR2 is YSLEER. The CDR3 loop spans 14 amino acids. The DNA for the CDR3 is TGCGCCAGCAGCCTTACAGGGGGGAACTACGAGCAGTACTTC. It codes for CASSLTGGNYEQYF.

The V gene is TRBV6-5, the J gene TRBJ2-2; 7 bases line up with TRBD2. The V gene's germline CDR1 is MNHEY and CDR2 SVGAGI. V was clipped by 2 bases and J by 7 bases; unmatched bases: 4. This CDR3 spans 14 amino acids. DNA for the CDR3: TGTGCCAGCAGTTACGGGACTATCGGCGGGGAGCTGTTTTTT. This encodes CASSYGTIGGELFF.

This clone came up once. The chain combines TRBV5-1 with TRBJ2-2; D call uncertain. Trimming shortened V by 4 bases and J by 0 bases, and 16 bases separated the two germline ends. The CDR3 contains 17 residues. Per the germline V gene, CDR1 is SGHRS and CDR2 is YFSETQ. The CDR3 is CASSPLADGSNTGELFF. The CDR3 DNA sequence: TGCGCCAGCAGCCCTCTGGCGGACGGTTCGAACACCGGGGAGCTGTTTTTT.

The V gene is TRBV6-5, the J gene TRBJ2-7; D may be TRBD2 (7 bases). V was pared by 7 bases and J by 3 bases, with 13 bases between. This CDR3 has 13 residues. Germline V CDR1 and CDR2: MNHEY, SVGAGI. CDR3 sequence: CASKQGGGYEQYF. The DNA for the CDR3 is TGTGCCAGCAAACAGGGAGGGGGCTACGAGCAGTACTTC.

The CDR3 sequence: CASSPGESGELFF. Here the CDR3 DNA reads TGTGCCAGCAGTCCAGGTGAATCCGGGGAGCTGTTTTTT. The V call is TRBV28, the J call TRBJ2-2, with D uncertain. Germline CDR1 reads MDHEN; CDR2 reads SYDVKM. The CDR3 has 13 residues. Trimming pared 5 bases from V and 6 bases from J, leaving 10 bases between.

Points on this clone: Other DNA sequences in this sample translate to the same CDR3. The CDR3 DNA sequence: TGCGCCAGCAGCCAACACAGGGGCTACGAGCAGTACTTC. It translates to CASSQHRGYEQYF. The J gene is TRBJ2-7, the V gene TRBV4-3, with 7 positions matching TRBD1. CDR3 length: 13 amino acids. V was pared by 2 bases and J by 3 bases, with 1 base of the junction left unmatched. Looked up from germline, CDR1 is LGHNA and CDR2 is YSLEER.

This chain joins TRBV2 and TRBJ2-2; a possible D gene is TRBD2 (6 bases). CDR1 and CDR2 (germline): SNHLY, FYNNEI. Trimming took off 7 bases at V and 4 bases at J, with 13 bases between the two ends. This CDR3 is built from 14 residues. The CDR3 is CASNPGLLTGELFF. CDR3 DNA sequence: TGTGCCAGCAACCCGGGACTCCTCACCGGGGAGCTGTTTTTT.

With regard to this clone: The sample carries other DNA sequences with the same CDR3. The genes are TRBV7-6 and TRBJ2-5; possible D gene TRBD2, 5 bases. Germline CDR1 reads SGHVS; CDR2 reads FNYEAQ. This CDR3 contains 14 residues. V was cut by 1 base and J by 1 base, with 7 bases left in between. The CDR3 is CASSLVGVQETQYF. DNA for the CDR3: TGTGCCAGCAGCTTAGTCGGGGTCCAAGAGACCCAGTACTTC.